This paragraph covers one TCR beta chain sequence. Its antigen remains unknown. The data are from a study of T-cell memory formation after mild COVID-19. General study points: Whether day 37 second-wave clones are SARS-CoV-2-specific was not confirmed. The study detected some responding clones in pre-infection memory, suggesting cross-reactive memory joined. Clones that got smaller from day 15 to 85 had even CD4/CD8, while clones growing later tipped toward CD4+.

The germline V gene has CDR1 SGDLS and CDR2 YYNGEE. V was clipped by 4 bases and J by 0 bases, with 17 bases between them. The CDR3 consists of 18 residues. A single record per CDR3 protein comes from TCRdb applying MiXCR to the 5' RACE reads. The sample comprises roughly 150,000 distinct CDR3 sequences, 20% to 25% of which are singletons, and approximately 25% rests with the top ten. This receptor was identified in an adult woman who had mild COVID-19 (a few samples of this study predate the infection). Cell type and time point are not known. The chain joins TRBV9 to TRBJ2-6, with D possibly called TRBD1 or TRBD2 (5 bases each). The specimen sequenced was PBMCs or a T cell subset sorted from them (not recorded which). The CDR3 region is CASSHPSGTPSGANVLTF. In DNA form, the CDR3 reads TGTGCCAGCAGCCACCCTTCAGGGACCCCCTCTGGGGCCAACGTCCTGACTTTC.